This T cell receptor beta chain stems from a study of human T cells and chemical hapten exposure. Overall study context: Small discrepancies in pooled library volume mainly accounted for the varying TCR yields per sample. Regarding the study as a whole: No alteration of TCRs above 1 in 1000 frequency was seen with DPC sensitization.

The germline V gene has CDR1 MNHEY and CDR2 SVGAGI. The CDR3 has 14 residues. The V gene lost 4 bases and the J gene lost 1 base, with 10 bases spanning the gap. This clonotype was detected ten times or more. No antigen is known for it. Unfractionated whole blood was the source of the extracted total RNA. The library tagged each cDNA molecule with unique molecular identifiers. In the source study's methods: Sequenced samples showed a median of around 96,000 TCRs each, with counts running from around 25,000 to 690,000. TCRdb called the reads again in MiXCR, with one record for every CDR3 protein. The V and J calls, along with clone size, are taken from TCRdb and not from the paper's own processing. The sample contains around 120,000 distinct CDR3 sequences, less than 10% of which appear only once.

Source material: whole blood. This receptor was identified in a human donor in good health. Some clones in this sample may be carry-over from other donors' samples. This sequence joins TRBV6-5 and TRBJ1-1, with D perhaps matching TRBD1 (5 bases). The CDR3 DNA follows: TGTGCCAGCAGTTCCTCAAGGGGGAACACTGAAGCTTTCTTT. Its translation: CASSSSRGNTEAFF.